The clone carrying this T cell receptor (beta chain) was seen at least ten times. The data were obtained in a study of blood T cells in healthy people across ages. It was with a sample-barcoded 5' primer and a J-beta primer mix that a second PCR of about 7 to 12 cycles was run. TCRdb reprocessed the 5' RACE reads with MiXCR, giving one entry per CDR3 protein. Among more than 750,000 distinct CDR3 sequences listed, 25% to 30% were seen once. Germline V gene data show CDR1 as SQVTM and CDR2 as ANQGSEA. V was cut by 4 bases and J by 4 bases, with 20 bases left in between. CDR3 length equals 15 residues. These data are also associated with another study on T cells of mothers and their children. This second study says: The authors identified no persistent microchimeric T cell clones.

The TCR sequence derives from a woman between 40 and 55 years old in good health. Sequences were obtained from blood. The chain joins TRBV29-1 to TRBJ2-7; D possibly corresponds to TRBD1 (6 bases). The chain's CDR3 is CSVVFDGRGGYEQYF. DNA for the CDR3: TGCAGCGTTGTATTTGATGGCAGGGGTGGTTACGAGCAGTACTTC.